This T cell receptor (beta chain) was retrieved from a study of blood T cell repertoires in COVID-19. Study summary: Whether acute or convalescent, the COVID-19 samples came from the United States, Italy and Spain. T cells, B-cell-depleted T cells, or PBMCs provided the cDNA or gDNA that served as material.

Study processing details: Amplifying reference gene primers gave estimates of nucleated cell counts. Some clones are missing from TCRdb's copy, which holds only in-frame ones; the method was immunoSEQ multiplex PCR. V and J calls and clone size are given by that table; D and trimming were obtained from the DNA. The sample holds 50,000 to 65,000 clones, roughly 88% seen once. The receptor's source is a man in his 70s with acute or convalescent COVID-19. The material sequenced was peripheral blood.

CDR3 coding DNA: TGTGCCAGCAGCACCGGACTGAACCCCTCTGGGGCCAACGTCCTGACTTTC. Its translation: CASSTGLNPSGANVLTF. This chain connects TRBV7-9 to TRBJ2-6; a weak D match, TRBD2 (5 bases). CDR1 SEHNR and CDR2 FQNEAQ come from the germline V gene (reference sequence). V lost 5 bases to trimming and J lost 0 bases, with 14 bases between them. The CDR3 runs to 17 residues.